Below, 19 T cell receptor beta chains from the same sample are listed, as sequenced in a study of cytomegalovirus exposure and HLA in healthy donors. Both 60 Vbeta primers and 13 Jbeta primers went into the PCR. Clones were sequenced by immunoSEQ multiplex PCR, and TCRdb holds only the in-frame ones, with some missing. The sample lists roughly 140,000 clones, approximately 80% occurring once. Sequencing was done on a sample of PBMCs. The receptors originated from a boy under 10 years old in good health and CMV-seronegative.

The chain has TRBV5-1 and TRBJ2-5, with 9 bases aligning to TRBD1. The CDR3 length is 16 residues. Germline V CDR1 and CDR2: SGHRS, YFSETQ. Trimming took 4 bases from V and 10 from J; bases not matched to a gene: 17. The CDR3 region is CASSKKPQGANSIQYF. DNA of the CDR3: TGCGCCAGCAGCAAGAAACCACAGGGGGCGAACTCCATCCAGTACTTC.

The rearrangement links TRBV5-8 to TRBJ2-1; D unclear. Germline CDR1 is SGHTS and CDR2 is YDEGEE. The V end lost 0 bases, the J end lost 4 bases, and 8 bases lay between the germline ends. The CDR3 sequence is 14 residues long. The CDR3 loop reads CASSLVSRYNEQFF. As DNA, the CDR3 is TGTGCCAGCAGCTTGGTTAGCAGATACAATGAGCAGTTCTTC.

This sequence joins TRBV5-1 and TRBJ1-1; TRBD1 aligns across 8 bases. The germline V gene encodes CDR1 SGHRS and CDR2 YFSETQ. The ends lost 7 bases at V and 4 bases at J; junction bases unmatched: 15. The CDR3 runs 16 residues. The CDR3 loop reads CASRRQLGGTGTEAFF. The CDR3 DNA is TGCGCCAGCCGCCGCCAACTCGGGGGGACAGGCACTGAAGCTTTCTTT.

V gene TRBV7-9 combines with J gene TRBJ2-6; D not certain. The V end lost 0 bases, the J end lost 1 base, and 10 bases lay between the germline ends. This CDR3 is built from 17 residues. Germline loops: CDR1 SEHNR, CDR2 FQNEAQ (reference sequence). The CDR3: CASSLASLESGANVLTF. The CDR3 DNA reads TGTGCCAGCAGCTTAGCGTCCCTGGAGTCTGGGGCCAACGTCCTGACTTTC. Combining the CDR3 with reference TRBV7-9 and TRBJ2-6 gives the whole variable domain DTGVSQNPRHKITKRGQNVTFRCDPISEHNRLYWYRQTLGQGPEFLTYFQNEAQLEKSRLLSDRFSAERPKGSFSTLEIQRTEQGDSAMYLCASSLASLESGANVLTFGAGSRLTVL.

The chain joins TRBV9 to TRBJ2-5; D is uncertain. The assigned J gene may be wrong: the sequence end matches TRBJ2-7 better. The germline gives CDR1 SGDLS, CDR2 YYNGEE. The CDR3 has 14 amino acids. This CDR3 is CASSVGLTLYEQYF. CDR3 DNA sequence: TGTGCCAGCAGCGTAGGCCTTACGCTTTACGAGCAGTACTTC.

Only one count was recorded for this clone. V gene TRBV7-8 combines with J gene TRBJ1-4; tentative D call: TRBD1 (6 bases). V lost 5 bases, J lost 8 bases, and 15 bases lay in between. The CDR3 sequence is 14 residues long. The V gene's germline CDR1 is SGHVS and CDR2 FQNEAQ. The CDR3 region is CASSPAGAREKLFF. The CDR3, as DNA: TGTGCCAGCAGCCCTGCGGGGGCGCGCGAAAAACTGTTTTTT.

The J gene is TRBJ2-3, the V gene TRBV7-9; perhaps TRBD2 as D (5 bases). The germline V and J ends were trimmed by 5 bases and 2 bases, with 17 bases remaining between them. CDR1 SEHNR and CDR2 FQNEAQ come from the germline V gene (reference sequence). This CDR3 has 16 amino acids. The CDR3 DNA reads TGTGCCAGCAGCACGACGAGGGCCCCCCTCACAGATACGCAGTATTTT. Amino acid sequence: CASSTTRAPLTDTQYF.

This sequence joins TRBV6-4 and TRBJ2-1, with 8 bases fitting TRBD2. The germline CDR1 and CDR2 sequences are MRHNA and SNTAGT. The J segment lost 5 bases and the V segment lost 5 bases, leaving 5 bases of the junction unmatched. The CDR3 runs to 14 residues. The CDR3 protein is CASSMTSENNEQFF. Written as DNA, the CDR3 is TGTGCCAGCAGTATGACTAGCGAGAACAATGAGCAGTTCTTC.

This chain joins TRBV28 and TRBJ2-1; 11 bases are a match to TRBD2. CDR1 and CDR2 (germline): MDHEN, SYDVKM. V lost 2 bases to trimming and J lost 4 bases; unmatched junction nucleotides: 1. There are 15 residues in the CDR3. The CDR3 bases are TGTGCCAGCAGTTTAATAGCGGGAGGGTACAATGAGCAGTTCTTC. As protein: CASSLIAGGYNEQFF.

The chain is built from TRBV27 and TRBJ2-7; 10 nucleotides match TRBD2. The J segment lost 5 bases and the V segment lost 3 bases, leaving 4 bases of the junction unmatched. CDR3 length equals 14 residues. The germline gives CDR1 MNHEY, CDR2 SMNVEV (reference sequence). Written as DNA, the CDR3 is TGTGCCAGCAGTTTGAGCGGGAGGGCCCACGAGCAGTACTTC. Encoded protein: CASSLSGRAHEQYF.

A note on this clone: At one end, the junction sequence differs from germline, possibly due to a read error. V gene TRBV7-9 combines with J gene TRBJ2-2, with no clear D. CDR1 SEHNR and CDR2 FQNEAQ come from the germline V gene (reference sequence). This CDR3 contains 19 residues. CDR3 sequence (DNA): TGTTCCAGCAGCTTAGTGGGTGGGCAAGAGTCTGGCCGTACCGGGGAGCTGTTTTTT. Protein product: CSSSLVGGQESGRTGELFF.

This clone has a single count. This chain connects TRBV19 to TRBJ1-5, with a tentative D call TRBD1 (5 bases). This CDR3 is built from 12 residues. Germline values: CDR1 LNHDA, CDR2 SQIVND (reference sequence). V lost 3 bases and J lost 7, with 7 bases in between. CDR3 residues: CASSMSGQPQHF. The CDR3 DNA reads as TGTGCCAGTAGTATGTCAGGGCAGCCCCAGCATTTT.

This clone was recorded a few times. The chain uses TRBV27 and TRBJ1-1; 10 bases align to TRBD1. The germline V gene has CDR1 MNHEY and CDR2 SMNVEV (reference sequence). Trimming removed 6 bases from V and 4 bases from J; junction bases left unmatched: 5. CDR3 length: 14 amino acids. The CDR3 loop is CASSKGTGVTEAFF. The CDR3 DNA reads TGTGCCAGCAGCAAAGGGACAGGGGTCACTGAAGCTTTCTTT.

The chain combines TRBV7-2 with TRBJ1-5; D gene ambiguous. CDR1 and CDR2 from the germline V gene are SGHTA and FQGNSA. V lost 1 base and J lost 6, with 7 bases in between. This CDR3 has 13 amino acids. The CDR3 region is CASSLEVRQPQHF. CDR3 DNA sequence: TGTGCCAGCAGCTTAGAAGTGCGTCAGCCCCAGCATTTT.

This chain links TRBV5-1 with TRBJ2-1; 13 bases match TRBD2. This CDR3 contains 16 residues. The trim removed 1 base at V and 8 bases at J, leaving 6 bases unmatched. Germline V gene sequence: CDR1 SGHRS, CDR2 YFSETQ. The CDR3 sequence is CASSLTSGRAVDEQFF. The CDR3 DNA sequence: TGCGCCAGCAGCTTGACTAGCGGGAGGGCCGTGGATGAGCAGTTCTTC.

This chain joins TRBV5-3 and TRBJ1-2, with 7 bases fitting TRBD1. TRBV5-3 is assigned to the ORF class and has an uncertain function. V was clipped by 1 base and J by 4 bases; unmatched bases: 16. The CDR3 is 18 residues long. The CDR3 nucleotides are TGTGCCAGAAGCTTGAGAGTAAGACAGGGTTATACTAGCTATGGCTACACCTTC. This sequence encodes CARSLRVRQGYTSYGYTF.

This clone was seen a handful of times. For the CDR3, the DNA is TGTGCCAGTAGTAGCCAGGGCTTGGATGAAAAACTGTTTTTT. Translation: CASSSQGLDEKLFF. The chain combines TRBV19 with TRBJ1-4, with TRBD1 as a possible D gene (5 bases). This CDR3 region has 14 residues. Germline V lookup: CDR1 LNHDA, CDR2 SQIVND (reference sequence). V was shortened by 4 bases and J by 6 bases, with 12 bases between the two germline ends.

The chain joins TRBV6-5 to TRBJ2-2; 8 nucleotides align to TRBD2. The J segment lost 6 bases and the V segment lost 6 bases, leaving 3 bases of the junction unmatched. This CDR3 is built from 13 residues. Germline CDR1 is MNHEY and CDR2 is SVGAGI. CDR3 in amino acids: CASRRGRSGELFF. The CDR3 coding sequence is TGTGCCAGCAGACGCGGGAGGTCCGGGGAGCTGTTTTTT.

This chain links TRBV18 with TRBJ2-1, with 9 bases that match TRBD1. Trimming removed 6 bases from V and 7 bases from J; junction bases left unmatched: 10. CDR3 length: 15 amino acids. Germline V lookup: CDR1 KGHSH, CDR2 LQKENI. The CDR3 bases are TGTGCCAGCTCTTCAAGGGACAGGGAGGAAAATGAGCAGTTCTTC. Protein sequence: CASSSRDREENEQFF.